These T cell receptor beta chains were read from a single sample in a study of cytotoxic CD8 clonotypes in ibrutinib-treated CLL. Clones were sequenced by immunoSEQ multiplex PCR, and TCRdb holds only the in-frame ones, with some missing. This sample has about 15,000 clones; roughly 68% occur once, and the top ten carry roughly 13%. Sequenced here: PBMCs, sampled before ibrutinib treatment. The receptors here all came from a human donor with chronic lymphocytic leukemia. Each CDR3 is given with its conserved first and last residue.

V gene	J gene	CDR3 protein
TRBV5-5	TRBJ2-1	CASSPLAGVGEQFF
TRBV7-9	TRBJ2-1	CASSPHGGEQFF
TRBV15	TRBJ2-3	CATSSSGSRTDTQYF
TRBV27	TRBJ2-1	CASSRLGTGGNEQFF
TRBV5-6	TRBJ2-4	CASSLWALKNIQYF
TRBV5-6	TRBJ2-2	CASSPTGANTGELFF
TRBV30	TRBJ1-6	CAWSPSVPSPLHF
TRBV29-1	TRBJ1-2	CSVVGGGWGYTF
TRBV6-5	TRBJ2-5	CASSQMGLEETQYF
TRBV6-1	TRBJ1-1	CASSETQGTEAFF
TRBV5-1	TRBJ2-3	CASSSGTSPATDTQYF
TRBV5-4	TRBJ2-1	CASSLSSSYNEQFF
TRBV18	TRBJ2-5	CASSPLLLASQETQYF
TRBV4-1	TRBJ1-1	CASSHPGQGPEAFF
TRBV19	TRBJ1-2	CASSMFLWDRGYTF
TRBV2	TRBJ2-2	CASSEPTMGGRNTGELFF
TRBV6-5	TRBJ1-6	CASSWGGYSKNSPLHF
TRBV5-6	TRBJ2-5	CASSLVGLAGEETQYF
TRBV19	TRBJ1-2	CASSPPGRASTGYTF
TRBV2	TRBJ2-3	CAGKDTQYF
TRBV7-3	TRBJ1-2	CASSLAHRANYGYTF
TRBV9	TRBJ1-6	CASSAGRVDNSPLHF
TRBV5-1	TRBJ1-1	CASSYRTAMNTEAFF
TRBV7-2	TRBJ2-5	CASSLARQETQYF
TRBV28	TRBJ2-4	CASKGPAGLAKNIQYF
TRBV5-1	TRBJ2-1	CASSLGQVLYEQFF
TRBV6-4	TRBJ2-1	CASSDSWTSGSFGEQFF
TRBV4-2	TRBJ2-6	CASSRSNRDTYSGANVLTF
TRBV29-1	TRBJ1-1	CSVQGTEAFF
TRBV7-8	TRBJ2-7	CASSLGSTGYEQYF
TRBV28	TRBJ2-1	CASSTGSEQFF
TRBV10-2	TRBJ1-3	CASSRKGGTGNTIYF
TRBV6-4	TRBJ1-2	CASSTDRGYGYTF
TRBV7-2	TRBJ1-5	CASSLVGRLADQPQHF
TRBV18	TRBJ2-2	CASSPILGSSTGELFF
TRBV28	TRBJ1-2	CASSSGRGYTF
TRBV6-5	TRBJ1-5	CASSERQPQHF
TRBV30	TRBJ2-3	CAWSVQGRFFSTDTQYF
TRBV5-1	TRBJ2-1	CASSGTPSSYNEQFF
TRBV25-1	TRBJ1-2	CASRSGRYGYTF
TRBV7-9	TRBJ1-2	CASFWANYGYTF
TRBV5-6	TRBJ2-1	CASSFGGEARRNEQFF
TRBV6-4	TRBJ1-1	CASSAEGGGTEAFF